This TCR beta chain was recorded in a study of CD4 T cells in relation to SARS-CoV-2 and coronaviruses. For the study at large: Patient ages ranged from roughly 20 to 80, median 38. The HLA restriction of the shared crossreactive spike epitopes was mapped.

Sequenced by immunoSEQ multiplex PCR; TCRdb stores in-frame clones only, minus some. The data hold some 60,000 clones, with 92% observed a single time. The CDR3 runs to 14 residues. CDR1 and CDR2 from the germline V gene are MNHNS and SASEGT. V was clipped by 3 bases and J by 4 bases, with 12 bases between them. The sequenced sample consisted of naive CD4+ T cells from PBMCs. The sample's subset: naive CD4+ T cells isolated by negative enrichment. This TCR came from an adult with COVID-19. The V gene is TRBV6-1, the J gene TRBJ1-2; a possible D gene is TRBD1 (5 bases). DNA for the CDR3: TGTGCCAGCAGTGAGAGTATAGGGACCTATGGCTACACCTTC. This encodes CASSESIGTYGYTF.